These 29 T cell receptor beta chains came from one sample sequenced in a study of OX40 agonist ivuxolimab in advanced cancers. Repertoires were generated with immunoSEQ multiplex PCR, while TCRdb's copy carries only in-frame clones and drops some. The sample consists of 35,000 or so clones, roughly four fifths of them appearing once. The sequences come from CD4+ or CD8+ T cells sorted from blood, collected in a trial of the OX40 agonist ivuxolimab. The receptors were sampled from an adult with an advanced solid tumor such as melanoma, head and neck, liver or kidney cancer.

The CDR3 is CAWSARWTGTSTDTQYF. The CDR3 DNA sequence: TGTGCCTGGAGTGCGAGGTGGACAGGGACTAGCACAGATACGCAGTATTTT. The V gene is TRBV30, the J gene TRBJ2-3; TRBD1 matches 8 bases. Trimming at V came to 1 base and at J to 0 bases, leaving 9 bases not matched to a gene. The CDR3 spans 17 residues. CDR1 and CDR2 (germline): GTSNPN, SVGIG (reference sequence).

The chain uses TRBV2 and TRBJ2-2; TRBD1 aligns across 7 bases. In germline, CDR1 is SNHLY, CDR2 FYNNEI. Unmatched junction bases numbered 22, after V lost 6 bases and J lost 6 bases. CDR3 length: 19 residues. CDR3 region: CASSGHPSSGTERSGELFF. CDR3 nucleotide sequence: TGTGCCAGCAGCGGCCACCCGTCATCCGGGACAGAGAGATCCGGGGAGCTGTTTTTT.

The chain carries TRBV27 and TRBJ2-1; 13 nucleotides agree with TRBD2. The J segment lost 7 bases and the V segment lost 8 bases, leaving 5 bases of the junction unmatched. The CDR3 is made up of 14 amino acids. Per germline, CDR1 MNHEY and CDR2 SMNVEV (reference sequence). The CDR3 protein is CASPGLAGPNEQFF. CDR3 nucleotides: TGTGCCAGCCCGGGACTAGCGGGACCGAATGAGCAGTTCTTC.

In this sample, this clone turned up once. The rearrangement joins TRBV11-2 to TRBJ2-6; TRBD2 aligns across 7 bases. This CDR3 is built from 16 residues. Germline lookup yields CDR1 SGHAT and CDR2 FQNNGV. V was clipped by 0 bases and J by 1 base; unmatched bases: 0. The CDR3 region has the DNA TGTGCCAGCAGCTTAGAGGGGGGGTCTGGGGCCAACGTCCTGACTTTC. As protein: CASSLEGGSGANVLTF.

The chain joins TRBV19 to TRBJ1-1; D not certain. Trimming stripped 9 bases from V and 8 bases from J, with 13 bases between. The CDR3 spans 11 residues. The germline V gene has CDR1 LNHDA and CDR2 SQIVND (reference sequence). For the CDR3, the DNA is TGTGCCAGCAGACGGACGGTCGAAGCTTTCTTT. Protein sequence: CASRRTVEAFF.

The chain joins TRBV25-1 to TRBJ2-6; no reliable D call. Germline CDR1 reads MGHDK; CDR2 reads SYGVNS. The CDR3 is 15 amino acids. V was shortened by 4 bases and J by 4 bases, with 11 bases between the two germline ends. In DNA, the CDR3 is TGTGCCAGCAGTGCCCCGGCTCCGGGGGCCAACGTCCTGACTTTC. This encodes CASSAPAPGANVLTF.

V gene TRBV27 combines with J gene TRBJ2-5; tentatively, D is TRBD2 (6 bases). The J call may be faulty, since TRBJ2-7 better matches the DNA end. This CDR3 is 13 amino acids long. Per germline, CDR1 MNHEY and CDR2 SMNVEV (reference sequence). CDR3 loop: CASSLTGGYEQYF. DNA of the CDR3: TGTGCCAGCAGTTTAACTGGGGGGTACGAGCAGTACTTC.

Details on this clone: The same CDR3 can be traced to other DNA sequences in this sample. The chain carries TRBV6-5 and TRBJ1-2; D call uncertain. This CDR3 comprises 14 residues. The V end lost 2 bases, the J end lost 4 bases, and 11 bases lay between the germline ends. Per germline, CDR1 MNHEY and CDR2 SVGAGI. The CDR3 bases are TGTGCCAGCAGTTACGATAACAGCTTCTATGGCTACACCTTC. Encoded protein: CASSYDNSFYGYTF.

Here the CDR3 reads CASSLVAGAADTQYF. CDR3 DNA sequence: TGTGCCAGCAGCTTAGTGGCAGGGGCGGCAGATACGCAGTATTTT. This chain connects TRBV7-3 to TRBJ2-3; D might be TRBD1 (6 bases). The CDR3 loop spans 15 amino acids. Germline-derived CDR1 and CDR2 are SGHTA and FQGTGA. V was trimmed by 2 bases and J by 4 bases, leaving 13 bases between them.

The chain links TRBV7-6 to TRBJ1-6, with a weak D call TRBD1 (6 bases). The germline V gene has CDR1 SGHVS and CDR2 FNYEAQ. The CDR3 contains 14 residues. V was pared by 3 bases and J by 10 bases, with 13 bases between. CDR3 in DNA: TGTGCCAGCAGCTTCTTTGGGGGCGGATCACCCCTCCACTTT. This encodes CASSFFGGGSPLHF.

The chain has TRBV5-1 and TRBJ2-1, with D possibly being TRBD1 (5 bases). This CDR3 contains 12 residues. Germline V gives CDR1 SGHRS, CDR2 YFSETQ. V was clipped by 4 bases and J by 10 bases, with 12 bases between them. Here the CDR3 reads CASSPSHREQFF. The CDR3 nucleotides read TGCGCCAGCAGCCCTAGTCACAGGGAGCAGTTCTTC.

This clone was counted a few times. The V call is TRBV19, the J call TRBJ1-2; D gene ambiguous. Germline V gene data show CDR1 as LNHDA and CDR2 as SQIVND (reference sequence). The CDR3 is 11 amino acids. The V gene lost 8 bases and the J gene lost 3 bases, with 7 bases spanning the gap. This CDR3 reads CASGKDYGYTF. In DNA form, the CDR3 reads TGTGCCAGTGGGAAGGACTATGGCTACACCTTC.

V is TRBV15 and J is TRBJ2-1; D is undetermined. CDR1 LNHNV and CDR2 YYDKDF come from the germline V gene (reference sequence). This CDR3 has 14 residues. V was shortened by 1 base and J by 3 bases, with 7 bases between the two germline ends. CDR3 residues: CATSRADDYNEQFF. CDR3 nucleotide sequence: TGTGCCACCAGCAGAGCTGACGACTACAATGAGCAGTTCTTC.

J is TRBJ2-1 and V is TRBV11-1; D uncertain. Trimming removed 2 bases from V and 2 bases from J, with 16 bases in between. Germline CDR1 reads SGHAT; CDR2 reads FQDESV (reference sequence). This CDR3 is built from 17 residues. In nucleotides, the CDR3 is TGTGCCAGCAGCTTAACGACCGGCGCGTCGGCCTACAATGAGCAGTTCTTC. Protein product: CASSLTTGASAYNEQFF.

This chain connects TRBV25-1 to TRBJ1-3, with TRBD1 matching 7 bases. The CDR3 consists of 15 residues. Germline V gene lookup returns CDR1 MGHDK and CDR2 SYGVNS. V lost 7 bases, J lost 4 bases, and 10 bases stayed unmatched. CDR3 region: CASTDLGQFGNTIYF. CDR3 in DNA: TGTGCCAGCACTGACCTGGGACAGTTCGGAAACACCATATATTTT. Based on the CDR3 plus reference TRBV25-1 and TRBJ1-3, the full variable domain is EADIYQTPRYLVIGTGKKITLECSQTMGHDKMYWYQQDPGMELHLIHYSYGVNSTEKGDLSSESTVSRIRTEHFPLTLESARPSHTSQYLCASTDLGQFGNTIYFGEGSWLTVV.

The rearrangement links TRBV21-1 to TRBJ2-2; the listed D gene, TRBD2, was not tested against the DNA. TRBV21-1 is assigned pseudogene status. The CDR3 has 12 amino acids. The CDR3 loop is CASSKSGGELFF. The CDR3 region has the DNA TGTGCCAGCAGCAAGTCGGGGGGGGAGCTGTTTTTT.

The chain is built from TRBV29-1 and TRBJ2-1; 14 positions agree with TRBD2. V gave up 7 bases and J gave up 4 bases; unmatched junction bases: 3. CDR3 length: 14 residues. Germline V lookup: CDR1 SQVTM, CDR2 ANQGSEA. This CDR3 is CSAGTSGGYNEQFF. DNA for the CDR3: TGCAGCGCCGGGACTAGCGGGGGATACAATGAGCAGTTCTTC.

The chain links TRBV5-1 to TRBJ1-1, with 9 bases identical to TRBD1. With 2 bases clipped from V and 2 bases from J, the junction kept 10 bases outside the gene matches. The CDR3 runs to 17 residues. Germline V gene data show CDR1 as SGHRS and CDR2 as YFSETQ. As DNA, the CDR3 is TGCGCCAGCAGCTTCTCTAGTACAGGGGGCTATAACACTGAAGCTTTCTTT. Amino acid sequence: CASSFSSTGGYNTEAFF.

This sequence joins TRBV28 and TRBJ1-3; D is unclear. CDR1 and CDR2 from the germline V gene are MDHEN and SYDVKM. Trimming took off 6 bases at V and 1 base at J, with 4 bases between the two ends. CDR3 length: 12 amino acids. The CDR3 sequence: CASRGSGNTIYF. The CDR3 DNA reads TGTGCCAGCAGGGGTTCTGGAAACACCATATATTTT.

The chain recombines TRBV30 with TRBJ1-2, with 9 bases identical to TRBD1. The CDR3 consists of 15 residues. The V gene's germline CDR1 is GTSNPN and CDR2 SVGIG (reference sequence). The junction had 9 bases not matched to a gene; V was cut back by 0 bases and J by 7 bases. CDR3 nucleotides: TGTGCCTGGAGTGTATCGGGGCCACAGGGGGCTGGCTACACCTTC. Its translation: CAWSVSGPQGAGYTF.

The chain has TRBV5-1 and TRBJ2-1; TRBD2 matches 13 bases. The CDR3 consists of 15 residues. V lost 4 bases, J lost 9 bases, and 7 bases stayed unmatched. Germline V CDR1 and CDR2: SGHRS, YFSETQ. The CDR3 sequence is CASSRTSGGFSEQFF. The CDR3 nucleotides read TGCGCCAGCAGCCGGACTAGCGGGGGTTTTAGTGAGCAGTTCTTC. The variable domain in full, with the rest retrieved from reference TRBV5-1 and TRBJ2-1, is KAGVTQTPRYLIKTRGQQVTLSCSPISGHRSVSWYQQTPGQGLQFLFEYFSETQRNKGNFPGRFSGRQFSNSRSEMNVSTLELGDSALYLCASSRTSGGFSEQFFGPGTRLTVL.

V usage is TRBV29-1 and J usage is TRBJ2-1; the D gene is possibly TRBD2 (7 bases). Germline-derived CDR1 and CDR2 are SQVTM and ANQGSEA. The CDR3 has 10 amino acids. In DNA, the CDR3 is TGCATAGGGGGGGAAGGTGAGCAGTTCTTC. Translation: CIGGEGEQFF.

This clone was found once. V usage is TRBV5-8 and J usage is TRBJ2-6, with 7 bases fitting TRBD1. J lost 2 bases, V lost 5 bases, and 4 bases had no gene match. CDR3 length: 15 amino acids. Per germline, CDR1 SGHTS and CDR2 YDEGEE. The CDR3 nucleotides are TGTGCCAGCAGGAAAACAGGGGCTGGGGCCAACGTCCTGACTTTC. As protein: CASRKTGAGANVLTF.

The V gene is TRBV29-1, the J gene TRBJ1-1, with a weak D call TRBD1 (5 bases). This CDR3 has 13 residues. The V gene's germline CDR1 is SQVTM and CDR2 ANQGSEA. V shed 6 bases and J shed 0 bases, with 11 bases lying between them. The CDR3 here is CSVAGDLNTEAFF. CDR3 bases: TGCAGCGTCGCGGGGGACTTGAACACTGAAGCTTTCTTT.

The chain links TRBV4-1 to TRBJ2-7; D perhaps matches TRBD2 (5 bases). The CDR3 contains 16 residues. Trimming cost V 1 base and J 1 base, with 14 bases left between them. Germline V gives CDR1 MGHRA, CDR2 YSYEKL. The CDR3 DNA reads as TGCGCCAGCAGCCAAGTAAGTGGAGGAAGGTCCTACGAGCAGTACTTC. Protein sequence: CASSQVSGGRSYEQYF.

J is TRBJ2-2 and V is TRBV6-6; 7 positions agree with TRBD1. CDR1 is MNHNY, CDR2 SVGAGI, per germline (reference sequence). With 5 bases clipped from V and 6 bases from J, the junction kept 0 bases outside the gene matches. This CDR3 spans 12 amino acids. DNA for the CDR3: TGTGCCAGCAGTACAGGGGCCGGGGAGCTGTTTTTT. Translation: CASSTGAGELFF.

V and J are TRBV14 and TRBJ1-6; no clear D. Trimming stripped 6 bases from V and 6 bases from J, with 15 bases between. CDR3 length equals 15 residues. CDR1 SGHDN and CDR2 FVKESK come from the germline V gene. This chain's CDR3 is CASSRETFGNSPLHF. In nucleotides, the CDR3 is TGTGCCAGCAGTCGCGAGACATTCGGTAATTCACCCCTCCACTTT.

This clone was detected a few times. The chain has TRBV18 and TRBJ1-1; D not resolved. Germline lookup yields CDR1 KGHSH and CDR2 LQKENI. The germline V and J ends were trimmed by 4 bases and 4 bases, with 19 bases remaining between them. This CDR3 has 16 amino acids. The CDR3 region is CASSRSMLGSATEAFF. Written as DNA, the CDR3 is TGTGCCAGCTCACGCTCGATGTTGGGGTCGGCCACTGAAGCTTTCTTT.

The chain uses TRBV7-9 and TRBJ2-7; D possibly uses TRBD1 or TRBD2 (5 bases each). Germline assignment: CDR1 SEHNR and CDR2 FQNEAQ (reference sequence). This CDR3 spans 16 amino acids. V lost 2 bases and J 0 bases, leaving 14 bases between the germline ends. The CDR3 DNA reads TGTGCCAGCAGCTTACCCACGAGGGGTGCCTCCTACGAGCAGTACTTC. Protein sequence: CASSLPTRGASYEQYF.